The next 17 T cell receptor beta chains were all read from a single sample in a study of blood T cells in healthy people across ages. A second 7 to 11 cycle PCR used barcoded and J-beta primers. In TCRdb, the 5' RACE reads were re-called with MiXCR into one record per CDR3 protein. The sample has some 940,000 distinct CDR3 sequences, 25% to 35% seen once. The same specimen was also included in a second study, on T cells of mothers and their children.

Source material: blood. The source of these receptors is a woman aged 35 to 49 in good health.

This clonotype was detected many times. V is TRBV4-3 and J is TRBJ2-7, with D possibly called TRBD1 or TRBD2 (5 bases each). Germline CDR1 reads LGHNA; CDR2 reads YSLEER. This CDR3 region has 15 residues. Between the trimmed V and J ends, which lost 0 bases and 5 bases, there was a span of 14 bases. CDR3 residues: CASSQDWDLRNEQYF. CDR3 coding DNA: TGCGCCAGCAGCCAAGATTGGGACCTCCGAAACGAGCAGTACTTC.

This clonotype was observed a handful of times. The chain joins TRBV5-1 to TRBJ2-1, with 9 bases that match TRBD1. Trimming at V came to 2 bases and at J to 5 bases, leaving 5 bases not matched to a gene. CDR3 length: 15 residues. Germline loops: CDR1 SGHRS, CDR2 YFSETQ. The CDR3 DNA reads as TGCGCCAGCAGCTTTGGGGGACAGGGACACAATGAGCAGTTCTTC. It is translated as CASSFGGQGHNEQFF.

V is TRBV20-1 and J is TRBJ1-1; D gene unclear. Germline V gives CDR1 DFQATT, CDR2 SNEGSKA (reference sequence). CDR3 length: 16 amino acids. The V and J ends lost 0 bases and 0 bases respectively, with 14 bases between them. The CDR3 bases are TGCAGTGCTAGAGATCGCATTTCGCTCATGAACACTGAAGCTTTCTTT. Its protein product is CSARDRISLMNTEAFF.

The chain links TRBV28 to TRBJ1-1; tentatively, D is TRBD1 (5 bases). The V gene's germline CDR1 is MDHEN and CDR2 SYDVKM. The CDR3 has 17 amino acids. Deletions cut 4 bases from V and 1 base from J, with 19 bases between. DNA of the CDR3: TGTGCCAGCAGTTGGGGGACTGGAGGGAGGGCGAACACTGAAGCTTTCTTT. It translates to CASSWGTGGRANTEAFF.

This sequence joins TRBV27 and TRBJ1-1, with D unclear. V was shortened by 5 bases and J by 1 base, with 8 bases between the two germline ends. Germline CDR1 reads MNHEY; CDR2 reads SMNVEV (reference sequence). The CDR3 spans 13 residues. Here the CDR3 DNA reads TGTGCCAGCAGTCCCGCGCCGAACACTGAAGCTTTCTTT. It is translated as CASSPAPNTEAFF.

This clonotype was picked up many times. The chain joins TRBV27 to TRBJ1-5; no clear D gene. Germline lookup yields CDR1 MNHEY and CDR2 SMNVEV (reference sequence). V lost 2 bases and J lost 0, with 5 bases in between. This CDR3 contains 14 residues. CDR3 protein: CASSLRGSNQPQHF. As DNA, the CDR3 is TGTGCCAGCAGTTTACGTGGTAGCAATCAGCCCCAGCATTTT.

This clonotype has ten or more counts. The chain employs TRBV20-1 and TRBJ2-7, with D possibly called TRBD1 or TRBD2 (5 bases each). V shed 3 bases and J shed 0 bases, with 9 bases lying between them. Germline lookup yields CDR1 DFQATT and CDR2 SNEGSKA (reference sequence). This CDR3 contains 13 residues. The CDR3 DNA reads TGCAGTGCTAGCGGGGCAAGCTCCTACGAGCAGTACTTC. It translates to CSASGASSYEQYF.

The genes are TRBV28 and TRBJ2-2; TRBD1 agrees at 9 bases. CDR1 and CDR2 (germline): MDHEN, SYDVKM. J lost 6 bases, V lost 6 bases, and 5 bases had no gene match. The CDR3 is 14 amino acids. CDR3 region: CASRGTGKAGELFF. In nucleotides, the CDR3 is TGTGCCAGCAGGGGGACAGGGAAGGCCGGGGAGCTGTTTTTT.

V gene TRBV4-1 combines with J gene TRBJ2-3; 7 nucleotides agree with TRBD2. The germline V gene encodes CDR1 MGHRA and CDR2 YSYEKL. The CDR3 contains 15 residues. V lost 8 bases and J lost 5; bases outside the gene matches: 13. Here the CDR3 DNA reads TGCGCCAGCTCCGCCCCTAGCGGTATACAAGATACGCAGTATTTT. The encoded protein is CASSAPSGIQDTQYF.

This clonotype was found many times. The chain has TRBV28 and TRBJ2-5; no clear D. Trimming left V 8 bases short and J 11 bases short, with 15 bases between. The CDR3 totals 11 residues. The germline V gene encodes CDR1 MDHEN and CDR2 SYDVKM. CDR3 bases: TGTGCCAGCGGCGCGGCGCTAGAGCAGTACTTC. Protein sequence: CASGAALEQYF. The whole variable domain, filled in from reference TRBV28 and TRBJ2-5, reads DVKVTQSSRYLVKRTGEKVFLECVQDMDHENMFWYRQDPGLGLRLIYFSYDVKMKEKGDIPEGYSVSREKKERFSLILESASTNQTSMYLCASGAALEQYFGPGTRLLVL.

The rearrangement joins TRBV27 to TRBJ1-5, with 8 bases fitting TRBD1. The ends lost 5 bases at V and 2 bases at J; junction bases unmatched: 11. CDR3 length: 17 amino acids. CDR1 is MNHEY and CDR2 is SMNVEV in the germline V gene (reference sequence). The CDR3 coding sequence is TGTGCCAGCAGTCCACGACAGGGGAGGTTAGGCAATCAGCCCCAGCATTTT. Translation: CASSPRQGRLGNQPQHF.

Comment on this clonotype: A single base separates this from a much larger clone, so it may be a read error. V and J are TRBV7-2 and TRBJ1-2; perhaps TRBD1 as D (6 bases). Germline V gene sequence: CDR1 SGHTA, CDR2 FQGNSA. The CDR3 has 14 residues. The CDR3 is CAGSRGGEDYGYTF. DNA for the CDR3: TGTGCCGGCAGCCGAGGGGGGGAAGACTATGGCTACACCTTC. Variable domain in full (rest from reference TRBV7-2 and TRBJ1-2): GAGVSQSPSNKVTEKGKDVELRCDPISGHTALYWYRQSLGQGLEFLIYFQGNSAPDKSGLPSDRFSAERTGGSVSTLTIQRTQQEDSAVYLCAGSRGGEDYGYTFGSGTRLTVV.

Details on this clonotype: This may come from a read error, since a much larger clone is one base off. The V gene is TRBV6-1, the J gene TRBJ2-7, with D unresolved. CDR3 length: 12 amino acids. Germline-derived CDR1 and CDR2 are MNHNS and SASEGT. CDR3 protein: CVSSEVRYEQYF. CDR3 DNA sequence: TGTGTCAGCAGCGAGGTCCGCTACGAGCAGTACTTC.

This clonotype showed up many times. This chain uses TRBV20-1 with TRBJ2-6, with D possibly matching TRBD2 (6 bases). The CDR3 length is 15 residues. V was pared by 3 bases and J by 4 bases, with 13 bases between. Germline CDR1 DFQATT, CDR2 SNEGSKA (reference sequence). CDR3 nucleotides: TGCAGTGCTAGGGAGTCCGGAGGGGGGGCCAACGTCCTGACTTTC. Encoded protein: CSARESGGGANVLTF.

The V gene is TRBV24-1, the J gene TRBJ2-3; 9 nucleotides line up with TRBD1. Germline V CDR1 and CDR2: KGHDR, SFDVKD. With 9 bases clipped from V and 2 bases from J, the junction kept 11 bases outside the gene matches. This CDR3 comprises 16 residues. CDR3 sequence: CATGGTGSDLTDTQYF. The CDR3 nucleotides are TGTGCCACCGGCGGGACAGGGTCCGATCTCACAGATACGCAGTATTTT.

This chain connects TRBV5-5 to TRBJ1-3; no reliable D call. Trimming took off 1 base at V and 6 bases at J, with 8 bases between the two ends. Germline V gene sequence: CDR1 SGHKS, CDR2 YYEKEE (reference sequence). This CDR3 has 13 amino acids. Here the CDR3 reads CASSLRTENTIYF. CDR3 nucleotides: TGTGCCAGCAGCTTGCGGACGGAAAACACCATATATTTT.

V and J are TRBV6-2 or TRBV6-3 and TRBJ2-1; D unresolved. Trimming took off 1 base at V and 10 bases at J, with 8 bases between the two ends. This CDR3 contains 12 residues. CDR1 is MNHEY and CDR2 is SVGEGT in the germline V gene. CDR3 bases: TGTGCCAGCAGTTACTTGGCTACGGAGCAGTTCTTC. Encoded protein: CASSYLATEQFF.